The rows below give T cell receptor beta chains drawn from one sample of a study of cytomegalovirus exposure and HLA in healthy donors. Some clones are missing from TCRdb's copy, which holds only in-frame ones; the method was immunoSEQ multiplex PCR. The table shows around 140,000 clones, with over 80% occurring only once. The material sequenced was PBMCs. Receptors were obtained from a man aged 40-49 years in good health and CMV-seronegative. The CDR3 runs from the conserved cysteine through the conserved F or W. The D gene is left open where the match is weak. Size values are once, few and many counts, or a class for expanded clones, and some rows have none.

clone size,V gene,J gene,D gene,CDR3 DNA,CDR3 protein
-,TRBV9,TRBJ1-3,TRBD1,TGTGCCAGCAGCGTCACTCTGACAGGGGGCAAGAACACCATATATTTT,CASSVTLTGGKNTIYF
-,TRBV5-1,TRBJ1-2,TRBD1,TGCGCCAGCAGCTCACAGGGGGCAGGCGGCTACACCTTC,CASSSQGAGGYTF
-,TRBV6-1,TRBJ2-1,TRBD2,TGTGCCAGCAGCGACTGGACTAGCGGTGACAATGAGCAGTTCTTC,CASSDWTSGDNEQFF
-,TRBV7-8,TRBJ2-2,TRBD2,TGTGCCAGCAGCTTAGGAGCGGGAGCGCGGAACACCGGGGAGCTGTTTTTT,CASSLGAGARNTGELFF
once,TRBV19,TRBJ2-5,-,TGTGCCAGTAGTCCCCAGGTTTGGGAGACCCAGTACTTC,CASSPQVWETQYF
-,TRBV5-4,TRBJ1-2,-,TGTGCCAGCAGCTTGGGGCCAGGGTGGGGCTACACCTTC,CASSLGPGWGYTF
-,TRBV4-3,TRBJ2-1,TRBD2,TGCGCCAGCAGCCAAGATAGCGGGGCTGGCGAGCAGTTCTTC,CASSQDSGAGEQFF
-,TRBV15,TRBJ1-4,-,TGTGCCACCAGCAGTACGGGGGTCGGGGAAAAACTGTTTTTT,CATSSTGVGEKLFF
-,TRBV4-1,TRBJ2-7,TRBD1,TGCGCCAGCAGCCGGGACAGGGCTTACGAGCAGTACTTC,CASSRDRAYEQYF
-,TRBV7-7,TRBJ1-2,-,TGTGCTAGCAGCCCCCTGAGGGCGGAGGGCTACACCTTC,CASSPLRAEGYTF
-,TRBV30,TRBJ1-1,-,TGTGCCTGGAGCCGAGGGCCGCGAGGGGGTCGGACTGAAGCTTTCTTT,CAWSRGPRGGRTEAFF
few,TRBV6-6,TRBJ2-3,-,TGTGCCAGCAGTTTCGTGGGGGGTGGCACAGATACGCAGTATTTT,CASSFVGGGTDTQYF
-,TRBV19,TRBJ1-1,TRBD1,TGTGCCAGTAGTCAGGACAGGGAGGGAACTGAAGCTTTCTTT,CASSQDREGTEAFF
-,TRBV18,TRBJ1-3,-,TGTGCCAGCTCACCTTCGCGCGCCTCTGGAAACACCATATATTTT,CASSPSRASGNTIYF
few,TRBV9,TRBJ2-7,-,TGTGCCAGCAGCGTAGCTACGAGGGACGAGCAGTACTTC,CASSVATRDEQYF
-,TRBV5-8,TRBJ1-5,-,TGTGCCAGCAGCCTTGGGGCCTACAGCAATCAGCCCCAGCATTTT,CASSLGAYSNQPQHF
-,TRBV6-1,TRBJ2-5,-,TGTGCCAGCAGTGAACTGGCAGGGCGGGAGACCCAGTACTTC,CASSELAGRETQYF
-,TRBV28,TRBJ2-7,TRBD2,TGTGCCAGCAGTTCCCTTATCGGAGCGGGGGGGCGGGACGAGCAGTACTTC,CASSSLIGAGGRDEQYF
-,TRBV5-8,TRBJ2-1,TRBD2,TGTGCCAGCAGCCCGGGACCCGGGACTAGCGATCCGTACAATGAGCAGTTCTTC,CASSPGPGTSDPYNEQFF
-,TRBV5-6,TRBJ2-7,-,TGTGCCAGCAGCCCGTATACCTCGGACGAGCAGTACTTC,CASSPYTSDEQYF
-,TRBV7-9,TRBJ1-2,-,TGTTCCAGCAGCCCAAGCATAAACTATGGCTACACCTTC,CSSSPSINYGYTF
few,TRBV19,TRBJ1-1,TRBD1,TGTGCCAGTAGTCCCCAGAGCGAACAGGGGACCTTCAACACTGAAGCTTTCTTT,CASSPQSEQGTFNTEAFF
-,TRBV4-3,TRBJ2-1,TRBD2,TGCGCCAGCAGCCAAGTGACTAGCGGATTCTACAATGAGCAGTTCTTC,CASSQVTSGFYNEQFF
-,TRBV12-5,TRBJ2-7,TRBD1,TGTGCTAGTGGTTTGGTTGGGACAGGGATGGGCGAGCAGTACTTC,CASGLVGTGMGEQYF
-,TRBV6-5,TRBJ2-7,-,TGTGCCAGCAGCTCCCTCTACGAGCAGTACTTC,CASSSLYEQYF
-,TRBV9,TRBJ1-3,-,TGTGCCAGCAGCGTCAAACAGGATTCCTTCTCTGGAAACACCATATATTTT,CASSVKQDSFSGNTIYF
-,TRBV6-1,TRBJ2-7,TRBD1,TGTGCCAGTGACAGGGCTCTCTTAGAGGGCGAGCAGTACTTC,CASDRALLEGEQYF
-,TRBV6-1,TRBJ2-7,TRBD2,TGTGCCACCGGGGCTAGCGGGACCTACGAGCAGTACTTC,CATGASGTYEQYF
once,TRBV6-4,TRBJ2-1,TRBD2,TGTGCCAGCAGTGACGAGGGACTAGCGGTCAATGAGCAGTTCTTC,CASSDEGLAVNEQFF
few,TRBV18,TRBJ2-1,-,TGTGCCGGTCTAGGAGGGCCGTACAATGAGCAGTTCTTC,CAGLGGPYNEQFF
few,TRBV6-6,TRBJ1-6,-,TGTGCCAGCAGTTACTCGCCGGGACAAAATTCACCCCTCCACTTT,CASSYSPGQNSPLHF
-,TRBV28,TRBJ2-7,-,TGTGCCAGCAGAAAACAGGGCTACGAGCAGTACTTC,CASRKQGYEQYF
-,TRBV2,TRBJ2-7,TRBD1,TGTGCCAGCACCGGGGACAGCTACGAGCAGTACTTC,CASTGDSYEQYF
-,TRBV2,TRBJ2-1,TRBD1,TGTGCCAGCAGGGCCGGACAGGGCAGGGCGGGGACCGGCCGCAATGAGCAGTTCTTC,CASRAGQGRAGTGRNEQFF
few,TRBV30,TRBJ1-4,TRBD1,TGTGCCTGTAACCGGGACAGGGGAAGGGGTAATAATGAAAAACTGTTTTTT,CACNRDRGRGNNEKLFF
-,TRBV7-3,TRBJ2-1,-,TGTGCCAGCAGCTTAGCGGGCAACTACAATGAGCAGTTCTTC,CASSLAGNYNEQFF
-,TRBV28,TRBJ1-2,-,TGTGCCAGCGGGGGGACGGCCCTCTATGGCTACACCTTC,CASGGTALYGYTF
few,TRBV7-9,TRBJ2-1,TRBD1,TGTTCCAGCAGCTTAGGGGACAGGGGTGAGCAGTTCTTC,CSSSLGDRGEQFF
-,TRBV7-9,TRBJ2-3,TRBD1,TGTGCCAGCAGCCACCGGGACAGGGGGGGAGATACGCAGTATTTT,CASSHRDRGGDTQYF
-,TRBV12-5,TRBJ2-7,-,TGTGCTAGTGGTTTACTGGACTATTCAATCTACGAGCAGTACTTC,CASGLLDYSIYEQYF
-,TRBV7-3,TRBJ1-1,TRBD1,TGTGCCAGCAGCCCCGAAGTGGGGACAGGGAAGGTGAACACTGAAGCTTTCTTT,CASSPEVGTGKVNTEAFF
-,TRBV12-5,TRBJ2-5,-,TGTGCTAGTGGTTTGGACTCCGGGACTCACTACCAAGAGACCCAGTACTTC,CASGLDSGTHYQETQYF
-,TRBV7-9,TRBJ1-4,-,TGTGCCAGCAGCTACGACAGGAGTGATGAAAAACTGTTTTTT,CASSYDRSDEKLFF
-,TRBV9,TRBJ1-2,TRBD1,TGTGCCAGCAGCGAGACAGGGGTAGGCTATGGCTACACCTTC,CASSETGVGYGYTF